The rows below give T cell receptor beta chains drawn from one sample of a study of Ad26.COV2.S vaccination and SARS-CoV-2 variants. The data were produced by immunoSEQ multiplex PCR, yet TCRdb's version contains in-frame clones alone and is incomplete. The sample yields some 400,000 clones, around nine tenths seen once. The source material was peripheral blood, sampled in a trial of Ad26.COV2.S vaccine versus placebo. The origin of the receptors is a person between 18 and 59 years old who received the Ad26.COV2.S COVID-19 vaccine or a placebo. Both conserved end residues are part of each CDR3. The order of the fields is V gene, D gene, J gene, clone size, CDR3 DNA, CDR3 protein. D genes are given only for firm matches. The size entry is marked missing in some rows and otherwise reads once, few, many or a size class.

>TRBV2|.|TRBJ1-5|.
TGTGCCAGCACGGGCAGTCATCAGCCCCAGCATTTT
CASTGSHQPQHF
>TRBV5-1|.|TRBJ1-3|.
TGCGCCAGCAGCTTGGATATGTTGCGTCCGTCTGGAAACACCATATATTTT
CASSLDMLRPSGNTIYF
>TRBV10-3|.|TRBJ2-1|.
TGTGCCATCAGTAGGGTCATTCACAATGAGCAGTTCTTC
CAISRVIHNEQFF
>TRBV7-8|.|TRBJ2-6|.
TGTGCCAGCAGCTTAGCCCCGAGGGGGGCTGGGGCCAACGTCCTGACTTTC
CASSLAPRGAGANVLTF
>TRBV5-1|TRBD1|TRBJ2-1|.
TGCGCCAGCAGCGGGGGACAGGGTGCATACAATGAGCAGTTCTTC
CASSGGQGAYNEQFF
>TRBV4-1|.|TRBJ1-3|.
TGCGCCAGCAGCCAATTACAGAGGGGAATCTCTGGAAACACCATATATTTT
CASSQLQRGISGNTIYF
>TRBV12-5|TRBD1|TRBJ1-4|.
TGTGCTAGTGGTATGACAGGGACTACTAATGAAAAACTGTTTTTT
CASGMTGTTNEKLFF
>TRBV4-2|.|TRBJ2-5|.
TGTGCCAGCAGCCAAGATCTCTCCCAAGAGACCCAGTACTTC
CASSQDLSQETQYF
>TRBV6-1|.|TRBJ2-7|.
TGTGCCAGCAGTGATCCCCGAACATCCTCCTACGAGCAGTACTTC
CASSDPRTSSYEQYF
>TRBV2|.|TRBJ1-1|.
TGTGCCAGCAGCGTACAAGGGAGAAGGGCTTTCTTT
CASSVQGRRAFF
>TRBV6-4|.|TRBJ2-7|.
TGTGCCAGCAGTGACTCGAGGAATTCTGACGGGAGCGGCTTGTACGAGCAGTACTTC
CASSDSRNSDGSGLYEQYF
>TRBV7-8|.|TRBJ2-3|few
TGTGCCAGCAGCTTAGCGACCAGCACAGATACGCAGTATTTT
CASSLATSTDTQYF
>TRBV10-3|TRBD2|TRBJ2-1|few
TGTGCCATCAGTGAGTCCAAGGGACTAGTGGCGGGCAATGAGCAGTTCTTC
CAISESKGLVAGNEQFF
>TRBV11-2|.|TRBJ2-7|.
TGTGCCAGCAGCCGCTTAGGGGGACTATCCTTCTACGAGCAGTACTTC
CASSRLGGLSFYEQYF
>TRBV4-1|TRBD2|TRBJ2-3|.
TGCGCCAGCAGCCGGGACTACCGCACAGATACGCAGTATTTT
CASSRDYRTDTQYF
>TRBV9|.|TRBJ2-3|.
TGTGCCAGCAGCGTAGCGAGTAGCACAGATACGCAGTATTTT
CASSVASSTDTQYF
>TRBV4-2|.|TRBJ1-4|.
TGTGCCAGCAGCCCGGGCCTTACAGGAAGGGGTGAAAAACTGTTTTTT
CASSPGLTGRGEKLFF
>TRBV9|TRBD1|TRBJ2-6|.
TGTGCCAGCAGCGTAGACGGGACAGGGGGCGCTGGGGCCAACGTCCTGACTTTC
CASSVDGTGGAGANVLTF
>TRBV30|.|TRBJ2-7|.
TGTGCCTGGAGTGTAGCCGGAAACCTTTACGAGCAGTACTTC
CAWSVAGNLYEQYF
>TRBV18|TRBD2|TRBJ2-3|.
TGTGCCAGCTCACCCGGACTAGCGGGAGTCGGAGGCACAGATACGCAGTATTTT
CASSPGLAGVGGTDTQYF
>TRBV3-1/TRBV3-2|TRBD2|TRBJ2-1|.
TGTGCCAGCAGCCAGGGACTAGCGGGTCTGTTTTGGTTCTTC
CASSQGLAGLFWFF
>TRBV11-3|.|TRBJ2-2|.
TGTGCCAGCAGCTTATTGACCACCGGGGAGCTGTTTTTT
CASSLLTTGELFF
>TRBV28|.|TRBJ2-6|.
TGTGCCAGCAGTCTCTTGACAGGTGGGCCTGGGGCCAACGTCCTGACTTTC
CASSLLTGGPGANVLTF
>TRBV11-1|.|TRBJ2-1|.
TGTGCCAGCAGCTCCTCGAGTAGAGGCTCCTACAATGAGCAGTTCTTC
CASSSSSRGSYNEQFF
>TRBV30|.|TRBJ2-2|.
TGTGCCTGGAGTATCATTGGGGGCACCGGGGAGCTGTTTTTT
CAWSIIGGTGELFF
>TRBV27|.|TRBJ2-1|.
TGTGCCAGCAGTCCATCATTTCCACTAAATGAGCAGTTCTTC
CASSPSFPLNEQFF
>TRBV7-3|TRBD2|TRBJ2-5|.
TGCGCCAGCAGCCTCAGTAGCGGGATACAAGAGACCCAGTACTTC
CASSLSSGIQETQYF
>TRBV7-9|.|TRBJ2-3|.
TGTGCCAGCAGCTGGCGTGGGGGCACAGATACGCAGTATTTT
CASSWRGGTDTQYF
>TRBV2|.|TRBJ2-6|.
TGTGCCAGCCAACCGGGCGGCTCTGGGGCCAACGTCCTGACTTTC
CASQPGGSGANVLTF
>TRBV6-5|.|TRBJ2-5|.
TGTGCCAGCAGGACAGGCGGGAGTGGGACCCAGTACTTC
CASRTGGSGTQYF
>TRBV7-6|.|TRBJ2-4|.
TGTGCCAGCAGCTTAGCGTATGGGCAGTCAAACATTCAGTACTTC
CASSLAYGQSNIQYF
>TRBV14|.|TRBJ1-1|.
TGTGCCAGCAGCCAGGGAATGAACACTGAAGCTTTCTTT
CASSQGMNTEAFF
>TRBV7-2|.|TRBJ2-5|.
TGTGCCAGCAGCCCGGGACACGGGTCGAAGACCCAGTACTTC
CASSPGHGSKTQYF
>TRBV12-3/TRBV12-4|.|TRBJ2-5|.
TGTGCCAGCAGCCCTGCGGGTGAGGAGACCCAGTACTTC
CASSPAGEETQYF
>TRBV5-1|TRBD2|TRBJ2-1|once
TGCGCCAGCAGCTCCGGAGGGAGCGGGAGGATGGATGAGCAGTTCTTC
CASSSGGSGRMDEQFF
>TRBV29-1|TRBD2|TRBJ2-2|.
TGCAGCGTCTGGGCCTTAGCGGGAGGGAACACCGGGGAGCTGTTTTTT
CSVWALAGGNTGELFF
>TRBV19|TRBD1|TRBJ2-1|many
TGTGCCAGTAGCCCACCGGGACAGGGGTACAATGAGCAGTTCTTC
CASSPPGQGYNEQFF
>TRBV30|.|TRBJ2-7|few
TGTGCCTGGAGTGTACTCGGGTCCGAGCAGTACTTC
CAWSVLGSEQYF
>TRBV11-2|TRBD2|TRBJ2-5|.
TGTGCCAGCACGGGGGGGGGAGCCTTACAAGAGACCCAGTACTTC
CASTGGGALQETQYF
>TRBV24-1|.|TRBJ2-1|.
TGTGCCACCAGTGATTTGCGGCCGGGGACCTGGGATGAGCAGTTCTTC
CATSDLRPGTWDEQFF
>TRBV18|.|TRBJ1-2|once
TGTGCCAGCTCACCACAAGCGAACTATGGCTACACCTTC
CASSPQANYGYTF
>TRBV4-1|.|TRBJ2-1|.
TGCGCCAGCAGCCAAGGGGTTAGCCGCCGCGAAGGCGAGCAGTTCTTC
CASSQGVSRREGEQFF
>TRBV19|.|TRBJ2-3|.
TGTGCCAGTAGTGCCACCGGGAGCACAGATACGCAGTATTTT
CASSATGSTDTQYF
>TRBV27|.|TRBJ1-2|.
TGTGCCAGCAGTTTATACAGAAACTATGGCTACACCTTC
CASSLYRNYGYTF
>TRBV29-1|.|TRBJ2-1|.
TGCAGCGTTTCCCGGGACTCCTACAATGAGCAGTTCTTC
CSVSRDSYNEQFF
>TRBV27|.|TRBJ1-3|once
TGTGCCAGCGGAACCCCCAGCTCTGGAAACACCATATATTTT
CASGTPSSGNTIYF
>TRBV7-9|.|TRBJ2-5|once
TGTGCCAGCAGCTTGGGGGACTCCAGAGAGACCCAGTACTTC
CASSLGDSRETQYF
>TRBV2|.|TRBJ2-2|.
TGTGCCAGCAGTTCGGCTCGGGGGCGAATCACCGGGGAGCTGTTTTTT
CASSSARGRITGELFF
>TRBV19|.|TRBJ1-1|.
TGTGCCAGTAGTACAACGACTGAAGCTTTCTTT
CASSTTTEAFF
>TRBV28|.|TRBJ2-1|.
TGTGCCAGCAGTTTATCTGGGAGGGAGCAGTTCTTC
CASSLSGREQFF
>TRBV30|.|TRBJ2-2|.
TGTGCCTGGAGTGTAAGGGGCGCCGGGGAGCTGTTTTTT
CAWSVRGAGELFF
>TRBV5-8|.|TRBJ1-1|.
TGTGCCAGCAGCTTGAATGGAGTGAACACTGAAGCTTTCTTT
CASSLNGVNTEAFF
>TRBV19|.|TRBJ2-7|once
TGTGCCAGTAGTATAAACCAGCAGGGCGACGAGCAGTACTTC
CASSINQQGDEQYF